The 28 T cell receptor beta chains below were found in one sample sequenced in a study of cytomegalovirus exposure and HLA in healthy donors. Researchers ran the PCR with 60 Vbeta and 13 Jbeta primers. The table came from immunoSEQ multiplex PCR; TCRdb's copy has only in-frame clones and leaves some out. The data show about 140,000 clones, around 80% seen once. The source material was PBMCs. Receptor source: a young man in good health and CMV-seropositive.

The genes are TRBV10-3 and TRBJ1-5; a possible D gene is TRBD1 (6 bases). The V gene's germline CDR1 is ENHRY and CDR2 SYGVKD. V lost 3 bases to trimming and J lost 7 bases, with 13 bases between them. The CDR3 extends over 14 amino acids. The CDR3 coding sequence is TGTGCCATCAGTGAAGGGGGGGCCCGCCAGCCCCAGCATTTT. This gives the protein CAISEGGARQPQHF.

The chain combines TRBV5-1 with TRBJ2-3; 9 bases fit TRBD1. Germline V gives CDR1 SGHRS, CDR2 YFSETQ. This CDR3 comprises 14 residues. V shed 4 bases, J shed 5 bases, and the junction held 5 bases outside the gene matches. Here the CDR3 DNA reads TGCGCCAGCAGCACCGACAGGGGGGGAGATACGCAGTATTTT. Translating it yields CASSTDRGGDTQYF.

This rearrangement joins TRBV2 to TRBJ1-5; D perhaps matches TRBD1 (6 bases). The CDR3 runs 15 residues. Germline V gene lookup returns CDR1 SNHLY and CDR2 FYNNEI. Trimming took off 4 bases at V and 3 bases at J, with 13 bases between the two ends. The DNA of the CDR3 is TGTGCCAGCAGTGTCGAGGGGGTGAACAATCAGCCCCAGCATTTT. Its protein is CASSVEGVNNQPQHF.

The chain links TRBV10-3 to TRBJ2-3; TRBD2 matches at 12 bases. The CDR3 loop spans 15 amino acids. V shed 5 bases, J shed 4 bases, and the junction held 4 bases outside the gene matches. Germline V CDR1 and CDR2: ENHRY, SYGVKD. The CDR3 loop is CAISTLAGGPDTQYF. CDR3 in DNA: TGTGCCATCAGTACTCTAGCGGGAGGGCCAGATACGCAGTATTTT.

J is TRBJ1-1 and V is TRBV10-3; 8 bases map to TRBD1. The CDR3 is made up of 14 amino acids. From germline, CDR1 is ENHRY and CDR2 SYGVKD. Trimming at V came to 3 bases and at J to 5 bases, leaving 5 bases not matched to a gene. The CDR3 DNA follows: TGTGCCATCAGTGACGCAGGGGGCCGGACTGAAGCTTTCTTT. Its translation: CAISDAGGRTEAFF.

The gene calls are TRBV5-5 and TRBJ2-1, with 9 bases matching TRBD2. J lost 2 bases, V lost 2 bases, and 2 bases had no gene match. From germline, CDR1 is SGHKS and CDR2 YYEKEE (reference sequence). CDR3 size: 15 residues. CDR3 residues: CASSFSGSTYNEQFF. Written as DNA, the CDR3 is TGTGCCAGCAGCTTTAGCGGGAGCACCTACAATGAGCAGTTCTTC.

The CDR3 region is CASSYSSDSYGYTF. Here the CDR3 DNA reads TGTGCCAGCAGTTACTCGTCCGACAGCTATGGCTACACCTTC. The rearrangement joins TRBV6-5 to TRBJ1-2, with TRBD1 as a possible D gene (5 bases). The germline V gene has CDR1 MNHEY and CDR2 SVGAGI. CDR3 length: 14 residues. V gave up 0 bases and J gave up 4 bases, with 9 bases separating them.

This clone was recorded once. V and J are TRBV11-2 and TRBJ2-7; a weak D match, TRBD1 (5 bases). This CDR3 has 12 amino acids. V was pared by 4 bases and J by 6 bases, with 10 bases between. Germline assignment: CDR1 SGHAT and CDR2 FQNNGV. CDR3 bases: TGTGCCAGCAGCTCAGTCCAGGGCGAGCAGTACTTC. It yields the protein CASSSVQGEQYF.

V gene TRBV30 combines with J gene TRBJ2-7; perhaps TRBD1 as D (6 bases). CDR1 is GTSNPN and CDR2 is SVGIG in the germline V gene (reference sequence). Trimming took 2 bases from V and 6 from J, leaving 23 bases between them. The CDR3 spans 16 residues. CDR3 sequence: CAWSPPGAAKMIEQYF. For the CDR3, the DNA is TGTGCCTGGAGTCCCCCAGGGGCTGCTAAGATGATCGAGCAGTACTTC.

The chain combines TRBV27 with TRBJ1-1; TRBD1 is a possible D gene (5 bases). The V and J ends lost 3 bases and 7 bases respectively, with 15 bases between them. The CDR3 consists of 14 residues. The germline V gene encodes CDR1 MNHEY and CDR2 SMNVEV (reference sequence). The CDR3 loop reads CASSFSGGRIEAFF. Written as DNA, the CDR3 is TGTGCCAGCAGTTTCAGCGGGGGTCGGATTGAAGCTTTCTTT.

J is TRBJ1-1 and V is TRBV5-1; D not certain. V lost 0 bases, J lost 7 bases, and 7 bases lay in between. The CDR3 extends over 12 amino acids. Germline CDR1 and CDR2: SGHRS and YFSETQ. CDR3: CASSLGAYEAFF. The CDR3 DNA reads TGCGCCAGCAGCTTGGGTGCGTATGAAGCTTTCTTT.

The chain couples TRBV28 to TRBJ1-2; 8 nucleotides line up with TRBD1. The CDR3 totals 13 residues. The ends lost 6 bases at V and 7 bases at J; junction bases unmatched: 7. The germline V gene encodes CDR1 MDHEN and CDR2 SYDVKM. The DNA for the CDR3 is TGTGCCAGCAGCCCCCAGGGGGCGCTTGGCTACACCTTC. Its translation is CASSPQGALGYTF.

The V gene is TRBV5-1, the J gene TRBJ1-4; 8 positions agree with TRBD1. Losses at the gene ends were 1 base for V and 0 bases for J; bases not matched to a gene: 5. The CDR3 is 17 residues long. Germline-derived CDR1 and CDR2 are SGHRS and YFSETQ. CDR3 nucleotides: TGCGCCAGCAGCTTGTCGCCAGGGGGCCCAACTAATGAAAAACTGTTTTTT. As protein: CASSLSPGGPTNEKLFF.

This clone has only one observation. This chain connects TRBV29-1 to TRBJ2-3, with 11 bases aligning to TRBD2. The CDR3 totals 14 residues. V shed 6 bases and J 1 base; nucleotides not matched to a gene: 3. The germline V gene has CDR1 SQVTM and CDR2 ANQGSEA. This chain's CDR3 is CSVEGLAGTDTQYF. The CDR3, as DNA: TGCAGCGTCGAGGGACTAGCGGGCACAGATACGCAGTATTTT.

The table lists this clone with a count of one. The CDR3 protein is CAWSSGRGQETQYF. Written as DNA, the CDR3 is TGTGCCTGGAGTAGCGGGAGGGGCCAAGAGACCCAGTACTTC. The genes are TRBV30 and TRBJ2-5; 10 positions agree with TRBD2. The germline V gene has CDR1 GTSNPN and CDR2 SVGIG (reference sequence). J was trimmed by 1 base and V by 2 bases; bases with no gene match: 1. The CDR3 has 14 residues.

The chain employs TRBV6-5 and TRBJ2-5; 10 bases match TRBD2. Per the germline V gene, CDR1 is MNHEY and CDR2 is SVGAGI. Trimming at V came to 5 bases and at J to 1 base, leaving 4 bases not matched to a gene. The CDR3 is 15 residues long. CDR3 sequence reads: CASSPSSGGQETQYF. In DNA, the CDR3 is TGTGCCAGCAGTCCTTCTAGCGGGGGCCAAGAGACCCAGTACTTC.

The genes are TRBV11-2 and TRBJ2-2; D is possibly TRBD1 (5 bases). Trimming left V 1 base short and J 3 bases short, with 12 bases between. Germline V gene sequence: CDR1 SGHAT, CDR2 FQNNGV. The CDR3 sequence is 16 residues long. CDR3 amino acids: CASSLGNRQYTGELFF. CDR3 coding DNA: TGTGCCAGCAGCTTAGGTAACAGGCAATACACCGGGGAGCTGTTTTTT.

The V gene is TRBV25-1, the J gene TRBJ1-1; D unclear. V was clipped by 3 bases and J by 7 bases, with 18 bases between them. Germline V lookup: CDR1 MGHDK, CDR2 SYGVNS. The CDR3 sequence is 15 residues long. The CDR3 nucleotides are TGTGCCAGCAGTGACCCCATGAGCGGTGGGGTTGAAGCTTTCTTT. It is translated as CASSDPMSGGVEAFF.

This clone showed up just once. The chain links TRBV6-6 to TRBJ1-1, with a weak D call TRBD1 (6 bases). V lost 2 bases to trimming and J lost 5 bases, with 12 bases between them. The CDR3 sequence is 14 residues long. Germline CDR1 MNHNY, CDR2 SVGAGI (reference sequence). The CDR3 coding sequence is TGTGCCAGCAGTTACGAGGACAGTTTAACTGAAGCTTTCTTT. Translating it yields CASSYEDSLTEAFF.

The CDR3 nucleotides are TGTGCCAGCAGTGTTTGGACAGGTCTGCCCAATGAGCAGTTCTTC. This encodes CASSVWTGLPNEQFF. V usage is TRBV6-4 and J usage is TRBJ2-1; 7 bases fit TRBD1. This CDR3 region has 15 residues. The V gene's germline CDR1 is MRHNA and CDR2 SNTAGT. V shed 4 bases and J 6 bases; nucleotides not matched to a gene: 9.

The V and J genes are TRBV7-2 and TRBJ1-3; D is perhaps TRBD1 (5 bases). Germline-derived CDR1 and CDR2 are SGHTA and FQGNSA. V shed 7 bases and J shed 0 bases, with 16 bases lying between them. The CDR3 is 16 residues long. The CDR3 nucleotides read TGTGCCAGCAACCCAGGAGGGGCCCTCTCTGGAAACACCATATATTTT. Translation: CASNPGGALSGNTIYF.

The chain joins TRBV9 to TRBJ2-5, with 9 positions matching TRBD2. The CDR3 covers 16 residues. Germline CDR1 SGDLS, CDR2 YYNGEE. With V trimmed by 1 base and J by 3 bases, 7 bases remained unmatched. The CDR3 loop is CASSVIAGGPEETQYF. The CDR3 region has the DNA TGTGCCAGCAGCGTAATTGCGGGAGGGCCGGAAGAGACCCAGTACTTC.

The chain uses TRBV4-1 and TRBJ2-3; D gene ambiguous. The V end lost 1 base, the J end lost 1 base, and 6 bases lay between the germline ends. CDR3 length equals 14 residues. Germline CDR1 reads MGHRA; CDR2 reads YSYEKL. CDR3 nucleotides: TGCGCCAGCAGCCAAGCAGTCGGCACAGATACGCAGTATTTT. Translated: CASSQAVGTDTQYF.

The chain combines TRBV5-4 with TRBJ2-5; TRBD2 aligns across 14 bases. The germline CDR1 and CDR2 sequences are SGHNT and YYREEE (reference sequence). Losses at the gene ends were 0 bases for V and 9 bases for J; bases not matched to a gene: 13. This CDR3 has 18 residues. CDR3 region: CASSLGLAGGPGLGSQYF. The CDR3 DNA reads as TGTGCCAGCAGCTTGGGACTAGCGGGAGGGCCAGGGCTTGGGTCCCAGTACTTC.

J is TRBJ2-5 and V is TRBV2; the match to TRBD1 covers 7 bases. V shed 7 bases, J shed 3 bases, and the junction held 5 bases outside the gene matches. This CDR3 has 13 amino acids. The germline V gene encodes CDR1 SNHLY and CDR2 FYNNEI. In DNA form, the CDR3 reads TGTGCCAGCACAAGGGACAGAGAAGAGACCCAGTACTTC. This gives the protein CASTRDREETQYF. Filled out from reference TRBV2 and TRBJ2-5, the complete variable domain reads EPEVTQTPSHQVTQMGQEVILRCVPISNHLYFYWYRQILGQKVEFLVSFYNNEISEKSEIFDDQFSVERPDGSNFTLKIRSTKLEDSAMYFCASTRDREETQYFGPGTRLLVL.

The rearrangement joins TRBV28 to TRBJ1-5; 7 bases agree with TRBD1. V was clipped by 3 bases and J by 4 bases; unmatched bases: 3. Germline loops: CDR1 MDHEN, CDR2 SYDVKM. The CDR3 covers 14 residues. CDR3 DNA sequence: TGTGCCAGCAGTTTTGGGACAGTTAATCAGCCCCAGCATTTT. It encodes CASSFGTVNQPQHF.

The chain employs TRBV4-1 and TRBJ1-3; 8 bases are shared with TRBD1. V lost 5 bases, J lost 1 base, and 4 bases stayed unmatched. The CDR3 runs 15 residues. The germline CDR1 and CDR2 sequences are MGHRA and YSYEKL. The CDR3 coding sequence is TGCGCCAGCAGCGAAGGACAGGGATCTGGAAACACCATATATTTT. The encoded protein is CASSEGQGSGNTIYF.

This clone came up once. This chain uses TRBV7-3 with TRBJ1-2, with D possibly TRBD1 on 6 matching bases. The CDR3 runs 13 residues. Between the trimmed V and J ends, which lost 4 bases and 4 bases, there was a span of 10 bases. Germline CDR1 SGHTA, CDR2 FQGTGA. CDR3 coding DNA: TGTGCCAGCAGCTCGAGGGACACCTATGGCTACACCTTC. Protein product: CASSSRDTYGYTF.